This is a list of T cell receptor beta chains from one sample in a study of PD-L1 blockade in urothelial cancer. Profiled with immunoSEQ multiplex PCR; TCRdb holds only in-frame clones, not every one. Of some 20,000 clones in the sample, 88% were seen once. The material sequenced was PBMCs, taken around atezolizumab (anti-PD-L1) treatment. The source of these receptors is a man aged 45 to 65 with urothelial cancer. Both conserved end residues are part of each CDR3. A D gene is named only where the DNA matches it firmly. Only some rows state a clone size, as once, few, many or a class for expanded clones.

clone size: NA
D gene: TRBD1
J gene: TRBJ1-4
V gene: TRBV27
CDR3 DNA: TGTGCCAGCAGGCCCCCATTCCGACAGGGGGCGCGGGAAAAACTGTTTTTT
CDR3 protein: CASRPPFRQGAREKLFF

clone size: NA
D gene: TRBD1
J gene: TRBJ2-3
V gene: TRBV6-4
CDR3 DNA: TGTGCCAGCAGATCACAGGGGACACTCACAGATACGCAGTATTTT
CDR3 protein: CASRSQGTLTDTQYF

clone size: once
D gene: NA
J gene: TRBJ1-6
V gene: TRBV7-6
CDR3 DNA: TGTGCCAGCAGCTCAAGCGTAAGGGGCGGTAATTCACCCCTCCACTTT
CDR3 protein: CASSSSVRGGNSPLHF

clone size: NA
D gene: NA
J gene: TRBJ1-5
V gene: TRBV15
CDR3 DNA: TGTGCCACCAGCAGAGATTCTCTTAGCAATCAGCCCCAGCATTTT
CDR3 protein: CATSRDSLSNQPQHF

clone size: NA
D gene: TRBD1
J gene: TRBJ1-1
V gene: TRBV7-2
CDR3 DNA: TGTGCCAGCAGCTTAGTAAGGGGGCGGGGGAACACTGAAGCTTTCTTT
CDR3 protein: CASSLVRGRGNTEAFF

clone size: once
D gene: NA
J gene: TRBJ2-3
V gene: TRBV27
CDR3 DNA: TGTGCCAGCAGTTTACGTTATCGAGGTAATAGCCACACAGATACGCAGTATTTT
CDR3 protein: CASSLRYRGNSHTDTQYF

clone size: NA
D gene: TRBD1
J gene: TRBJ2-7
V gene: TRBV7-9
CDR3 DNA: TGTGCCAGCAGCCCAGCGCTGGGACAGGGCCACGAGCAGTACTTC
CDR3 protein: CASSPALGQGHEQYF

clone size: NA
D gene: NA
J gene: TRBJ1-6
V gene: TRBV5-1
CDR3 DNA: TGCGCCAGCTGCGCACAGGCTTCAAATTCACCCCTCCACTTT
CDR3 protein: CASCAQASNSPLHF

clone size: NA
D gene: TRBD1
J gene: TRBJ2-3
V gene: TRBV2
CDR3 DNA: TGTGCCAGCAGCTACAGGGGGCTTTGGGATACGCAGTATTTT
CDR3 protein: CASSYRGLWDTQYF

clone size: NA
D gene: TRBD2
J gene: TRBJ2-5
V gene: TRBV4-2
CDR3 DNA: TGTGCCAGCAGCCAGGCACCGGGACTAGCGATAAAAAAAGAGACCCAGTACTTC
CDR3 protein: CASSQAPGLAIKKETQYF

clone size: NA
D gene: TRBD1
J gene: TRBJ1-1
V gene: TRBV30
CDR3 DNA: TGTGCCTGGAGTGCAGGGACAGGGAGGAACACTGAAGCTTTCTTT
CDR3 protein: CAWSAGTGRNTEAFF

clone size: NA
D gene: NA
J gene: TRBJ1-1
V gene: TRBV7-8
CDR3 DNA: TGTGCCAGCAGCCCCGACCCCACAGGCTTGAACACTGAAGCTTTCTTT
CDR3 protein: CASSPDPTGLNTEAFF

clone size: NA
D gene: NA
J gene: TRBJ1-5
V gene: TRBV4-1
CDR3 DNA: TGCGCCAGCAGCCAACAACAGGGAAGCAATCAGCCCCAGCATTTT
CDR3 protein: CASSQQQGSNQPQHF

clone size: NA
D gene: NA
J gene: TRBJ1-3
V gene: TRBV30
CDR3 DNA: TGTGCCTGGAGTGTCTCTGGGAGCGGAAACACCATATATTTT
CDR3 protein: CAWSVSGSGNTIYF

clone size: NA
D gene: TRBD1
J gene: TRBJ1-5
V gene: TRBV29-1
CDR3 DNA: TGCAGCGCAGGGGACAGTTTGAATCAGCCCCAGCATTTT
CDR3 protein: CSAGDSLNQPQHF

clone size: NA
D gene: NA
J gene: TRBJ2-3
V gene: TRBV4-1
CDR3 DNA: TGCGCCAGCAGCCAATCCCCTGAGGGGGTTAGAGATACGCAGTATTTT
CDR3 protein: CASSQSPEGVRDTQYF

clone size: NA
D gene: NA
J gene: TRBJ2-3
V gene: TRBV12-5
CDR3 DNA: TGTGCTAGTGGTTACCCACGCCTAGCGTCGACAGATACGCAGTATTTT
CDR3 protein: CASGYPRLASTDTQYF

clone size: NA
D gene: TRBD1
J gene: TRBJ2-7
V gene: TRBV9
CDR3 DNA: TGTGCCAGCAGCGTATACGGGACAGGGGACAGTGAGCAGTACTTC
CDR3 protein: CASSVYGTGDSEQYF

clone size: NA
D gene: NA
J gene: TRBJ2-5
V gene: TRBV25-1
CDR3 DNA: TGTGCCAGCAGTGAATTTGGCGGGGAGACCCAGTACTTC
CDR3 protein: CASSEFGGETQYF

clone size: NA
D gene: TRBD2
J gene: TRBJ2-1
V gene: TRBV10-3
CDR3 DNA: TGTGCCATCAGTGAGACTCTAGCGGGGGGCGCCTACAATGAGCAGTTCTTC
CDR3 protein: CAISETLAGGAYNEQFF

clone size: NA
D gene: NA
J gene: TRBJ2-5
V gene: TRBV10-3
CDR3 DNA: TGTGCCATCAGTGACCCGATAGCCGAGACCCAGTACTTC
CDR3 protein: CAISDPIAETQYF

clone size: NA
D gene: TRBD2
J gene: TRBJ2-1
V gene: TRBV5-1
CDR3 DNA: TGCGCCAGCAGCTTGACCCCTCCTAGCGGGAGTTCAATCAATGAGCAGTTCTTC
CDR3 protein: CASSLTPPSGSSINEQFF

clone size: NA
D gene: NA
J gene: TRBJ1-6
V gene: TRBV12-5
CDR3 DNA: TGTGCTAGTGGTCTCCATTCAGGGGTTTATAATTCACCCCTCCACTTT
CDR3 protein: CASGLHSGVYNSPLHF

clone size: NA
D gene: NA
J gene: TRBJ1-6
V gene: TRBV5-5
CDR3 DNA: TGTGCCAGCAGCTTGGACAGGGTCGATTCACCCCTCCACTTT
CDR3 protein: CASSLDRVDSPLHF

clone size: NA
D gene: NA
J gene: TRBJ2-7
V gene: TRBV5-6
CDR3 DNA: TGTGCCAGCAGCACAGCCTACGAGCAGTACTTC
CDR3 protein: CASSTAYEQYF

clone size: NA
D gene: NA
J gene: TRBJ2-1
V gene: TRBV2
CDR3 DNA: TGTGCCAGCGTCTCCTTAGGGGTTCGGGAGCAGTTCTTC
CDR3 protein: CASVSLGVREQFF

clone size: NA
D gene: NA
J gene: TRBJ2-2
V gene: TRBV11-2
CDR3 DNA: TGTGCCAGCAGCGCAGACATTAACACCGGGGAGCTGTTTTTT
CDR3 protein: CASSADINTGELFF

clone size: NA
D gene: NA
J gene: TRBJ2-4
V gene: TRBV28
CDR3 DNA: TGTGCCAGCAGTTTAGCGGGACCTTTAGCCAAAAACATTCAGTACTTC
CDR3 protein: CASSLAGPLAKNIQYF

clone size: NA
D gene: NA
J gene: TRBJ2-1
V gene: TRBV10-3
CDR3 DNA: TGTGCCATCAGACTAGCCAATGAGCAGTTCTTC
CDR3 protein: CAIRLANEQFF

clone size: NA
D gene: TRBD1
J gene: TRBJ1-6
V gene: TRBV7-9
CDR3 DNA: TGTGCCAGCAGCCACCGAGTGGGACAGAATTCACCCCTCCACTTT
CDR3 protein: CASSHRVGQNSPLHF

clone size: NA
D gene: TRBD1
J gene: TRBJ2-2
V gene: TRBV7-2
CDR3 DNA: TGTGCCAGCAGCTCACGGACAGGGGGTGTTTTGAGGACCGGGGAGCTGTTTTTT
CDR3 protein: CASSSRTGGVLRTGELFF

clone size: NA
D gene: NA
J gene: TRBJ2-5
V gene: TRBV6-5
CDR3 DNA: TGTGCCAGCAGCTACCTCCGGAGGGGGCCACGTGAGACCCAGTACTTC
CDR3 protein: CASSYLRRGPRETQYF

clone size: NA
D gene: NA
J gene: TRBJ2-2
V gene: TRBV5-4
CDR3 DNA: TGTGCCAGCAGCTTGGGGCCCGACGGGGAGCTGTTTTTT
CDR3 protein: CASSLGPDGELFF

clone size: NA
D gene: NA
J gene: TRBJ2-4
V gene: TRBV7-2
CDR3 DNA: TGTGCCAGCAGCCCTTTGACTCCTCAAAACATTCAGTACTTC
CDR3 protein: CASSPLTPQNIQYF

clone size: NA
D gene: TRBD2
J gene: TRBJ2-1
V gene: TRBV5-6
CDR3 DNA: TGTGCCAGCAGCATTTCCGGGACTAGCGCTGCGCAGTTCTTC
CDR3 protein: CASSISGTSAAQFF

clone size: NA
D gene: NA
J gene: TRBJ1-1
V gene: TRBV7-9
CDR3 DNA: TGTGCCAGCAGCCAAAGTGGAGCCCGGGGTATAACTGAAGCTTTCTTT
CDR3 protein: CASSQSGARGITEAFF

clone size: once
D gene: TRBD2
J gene: TRBJ2-3
V gene: TRBV5-1
CDR3 DNA: TGCGCCAGCAGCTTGCGTACTAGCGGATCTAGCACAGATACGCAGTATTTT
CDR3 protein: CASSLRTSGSSTDTQYF

clone size: NA
D gene: NA
J gene: TRBJ2-5
V gene: TRBV15
CDR3 DNA: TGTGCCACCAGCAGAGAGAAGGGGGGGTACCAAGAGACCCAGTACTTC
CDR3 protein: CATSREKGGYQETQYF

clone size: NA
D gene: NA
J gene: TRBJ1-5
V gene: TRBV19
CDR3 DNA: TGTGCCAGTATCCCCACAGGGAGCAGCAATCAGCCCCAGCATTTT
CDR3 protein: CASIPTGSSNQPQHF

clone size: NA
D gene: NA
J gene: TRBJ1-5
V gene: TRBV18
CDR3 DNA: TGTGCCAGCTCCCCGGGGTGGGGCAATCAGCCCCAGCATTTT
CDR3 protein: CASSPGWGNQPQHF

clone size: NA
D gene: NA
J gene: TRBJ2-7
V gene: TRBV7-8
CDR3 DNA: TGTGCCAGCAGCTTATCAGGGCAAAGCTCCTACGAGCAGTACTTC
CDR3 protein: CASSLSGQSSYEQYF

clone size: NA
D gene: NA
J gene: TRBJ1-3
V gene: TRBV4-2
CDR3 DNA: TGTGCCAGCAGCCAGCCGGGAGGCTCTGGAAACACCATATATTTT
CDR3 protein: CASSQPGGSGNTIYF

clone size: NA
D gene: NA
J gene: TRBJ2-2
V gene: TRBV7-8
CDR3 DNA: TGTGCCAGCAGCTTAGCTCGGTACACCGGGGAGCTGTTTTTT
CDR3 protein: CASSLARYTGELFF

clone size: few
D gene: NA
J gene: TRBJ1-2
V gene: TRBV2
CDR3 DNA: TGTGCCAGCATCGCGTATTCGATGAGCTACACCTTC
CDR3 protein: CASIAYSMSYTF

clone size: NA
D gene: NA
J gene: TRBJ2-1
V gene: TRBV29-1
CDR3 DNA: TGCAGCGTTGAACGTAGAGAGAAGCAGTTCTTC
CDR3 protein: CSVERREKQFF

clone size: NA
D gene: NA
J gene: TRBJ2-3
V gene: TRBV9
CDR3 DNA: TGTGCCAGCAGCGTAGAGGGGTCGGGAGCGGCGACAGATACGCAGTATTTT
CDR3 protein: CASSVEGSGAATDTQYF

clone size: NA
D gene: TRBD2
J gene: TRBJ2-1
V gene: TRBV7-2
CDR3 DNA: TGTGCCAGCAGCTTAGGGGGTAGCGGGAGTGTGTACAATGAGCAGTTCTTC
CDR3 protein: CASSLGGSGSVYNEQFF

clone size: NA
D gene: NA
J gene: TRBJ2-3
V gene: TRBV5-1
CDR3 DNA: TGCGCCAGCAGCCTAACCACAGATACGCAGTATTTT
CDR3 protein: CASSLTTDTQYF

clone size: NA
D gene: TRBD1
J gene: TRBJ1-5
V gene: TRBV2
CDR3 DNA: TGTGCCAGCAGATCCCCAGGGGGCGGACAGCCCCAGCATTTT
CDR3 protein: CASRSPGGGQPQHF

clone size: NA
D gene: NA
J gene: TRBJ2-4
V gene: TRBV10-3
CDR3 DNA: TGTGCCATCAGTGAGTCGCCACAGGGGAGGTTAGCCAAAAACATTCAGTACTTC
CDR3 protein: CAISESPQGRLAKNIQYF